Listed below are T cell receptor beta chains from one sample, sequenced in a study of cytomegalovirus exposure and HLA in healthy donors. Profiled with immunoSEQ multiplex PCR; TCRdb holds only in-frame clones, not every one. This table holds about 120,000 clones, 70% to 90% found once. The material sequenced was PBMCs. These receptors were collected from a man aged 40-50 years in good health and CMV-seronegative. CDR3s include the opening cysteine and the closing phenylalanine or tryptophan. Each record gives: D gene, J gene, V gene, clone size, CDR3 protein, CDR3 DNA. D genes are given only for firm matches. The listing skips clone size in some rows; elsewhere it reads once, few, many or a size class.

-	TRBJ1-2	TRBV5-1	-	CASSLPSTNYGYTF	TGCGCCAGCAGCTTACCGAGCACTAACTATGGCTACACCTTC
-	TRBJ1-6	TRBV5-6	-	CASSFTGTNNSPLHF	TGTGCCAGCAGCTTCACAGGGACGAATAATTCACCCCTCCACTTT
-	TRBJ2-4	TRBV28	-	CASSSPGGTPVVKNIQYF	TGTGCCAGCAGTTCCCCAGGTGGGACACCCGTAGTCAAAAACATTCAGTACTTC
-	TRBJ1-5	TRBV30	-	CAWSVGRESNQPQHF	TGTGCCTGGAGTGTGGGGAGGGAGAGCAATCAGCCCCAGCATTTT
TRBD2	TRBJ2-7	TRBV9	-	CASSGKLAGVGEQYF	TGTGCCAGCAGTGGAAAACTAGCGGGAGTTGGCGAGCAGTACTTC
-	TRBJ1-1	TRBV7-3	-	CASSLQGTIAEAFF	TGTGCCAGCAGCTTACAGGGGACGATAGCTGAAGCTTTCTTT
TRBD1	TRBJ1-2	TRBV4-3	few	CASSQGQGLNYGYTF	TGCGCCAGCAGCCAGGGACAGGGTCTTAACTATGGCTACACCTTC
-	TRBJ2-7	TRBV6-5	-	CASRRGTPQFYEQYF	TGTGCCAGCAGGCGGGGAACACCTCAGTTCTACGAGCAGTACTTC
-	TRBJ1-2	TRBV5-1	-	CASSSSGPGYGYTF	TGCGCCAGCAGCTCTTCAGGGCCGGGCTATGGCTACACCTTC
TRBD2	TRBJ2-7	TRBV5-4	-	CASSPELAGSSYEQYF	TGTGCCAGCAGCCCGGAACTAGCGGGAAGCTCCTACGAGCAGTACTTC
TRBD2	TRBJ2-1	TRBV10-3	-	CAIRTGRSSGSNEQFF	TGTGCCATCCGTACGGGGCGTTCTAGCGGGAGCAATGAGCAGTTCTTC
TRBD2	TRBJ2-6	TRBV10-3	-	CAISGTSGREGANVLTF	TGTGCCATCAGTGGAACTAGCGGGAGAGAGGGGGCCAACGTCCTGACTTTC
-	TRBJ1-5	TRBV19	-	CASSIVGAISNQPQHF	TGTGCCAGTAGTATCGTCGGTGCAATTAGCAATCAGCCCCAGCATTTT
TRBD1	TRBJ2-1	TRBV9	-	CASSGGGDRAYNEQFF	TGTGCCAGCAGCGGAGGGGGGGACAGGGCCTACAATGAGCAGTTCTTC
TRBD1	TRBJ2-7	TRBV30	few	CAATDRGNEQYF	TGTGCCGCCACGGACAGGGGAAACGAGCAGTACTTC
-	TRBJ1-1	TRBV19	-	CASSTRVLENTEAFF	TGTGCCAGTAGTACTAGAGTTCTCGAGAACACTGAAGCTTTCTTT
-	TRBJ2-7	TRBV7-2	-	CASSLAKRYEQYF	TGTGCCAGCAGCTTAGCGAAGCGGTACGAGCAGTACTTC
TRBD2	TRBJ2-2	TRBV27	-	CASRGTSGRPGELFF	TGTGCCAGCAGAGGGACTAGCGGGAGGCCCGGGGAGCTGTTTTTT
TRBD1	TRBJ1-2	TRBV7-8	-	CASSLGQGAEAYTF	TGTGCCAGCAGCTTAGGACAGGGGGCGGAGGCCTACACCTTC
-	TRBJ1-3	TRBV19	few	CASSLDRFTGNTIYF	TGTGCCAGTAGTCTTGACAGGTTTACTGGAAACACCATATATTTT
TRBD2	TRBJ2-1	TRBV28	few	CASISGRVYEQFF	TGTGCCAGCATAAGCGGGAGAGTCTATGAGCAGTTCTTC
TRBD2	TRBJ2-1	TRBV9	-	CASSTALAGLREQFF	TGTGCCAGCAGCACGGCCCTAGCGGGATTACGGGAGCAGTTCTTC
-	TRBJ1-5	TRBV6-5	few	CASKVESGASVEHF	TGTGCCAGCAAGGTCGAGTCAGGCGCCAGTGTGGAGCATTTT
-	TRBJ2-7	TRBV19	-	CASTPDGGAAYEQYF	TGTGCCAGTACCCCGGACGGGGGAGCGGCCTACGAGCAGTACTTC
-	TRBJ1-4	TRBV5-4	-	CASSLRGADGEKLFF	TGTGCCAGCAGCTTGCGGGGGGCTGATGGTGAAAAACTGTTTTTT